This T cell receptor beta chain appears in the sequencing data of a study of blood T cell repertoires in COVID-19. Study overall: The study drew acute and convalescent COVID-19 samples from the United States, Italy and Spain.

This CDR3 is built from 13 residues. V dropped 4 bases and J dropped 6; count of bases not matched to a gene: 3. Clones were read by immunoSEQ multiplex PCR, and TCRdb kept only the in-frame ones, dropping some. The sample consists of 12,000 or so clones, over 75% of them appearing once. The J gene is TRBJ1-5, the V gene TRBV12-3 or TRBV12-4, with 7 bases fitting TRBD1. The sample consisted of peripheral blood. The TCR comes from an elderly man with acute or convalescent COVID-19. The CDR3 nucleotides read TGTGCCAGCAGTTCTACAGGGGTTCAGCCCCAGCATTTT. Its translation: CASSSTGVQPQHF.